The 6 T cell receptor beta chains reported below all come from one sample, sequenced in a study of T-cell reconstitution after alpha-beta-depleted transplantation in children. TCRbeta library construction was performed incorporating unique molecular identifiers. TCRdb recomputed calls from the PCR reads with MiXCR, one row per CDR3 protein. The sample has fewer than 750,000 distinct CDR3 sequences, over 20% seen once. Sequencing was performed on PBMCs, taken before TCRalphabeta/CD19-depleted stem cell transplant. The receptors were sampled from a boy under two years old with Wiskott-Aldrich syndrome, due to receive a stem cell transplant.

This clonotype was seen a few times. V and J are TRBV18 and TRBJ1-1, with 8 bases aligning to TRBD1. The V and J ends lost 8 bases and 0 bases, in that order; junction bases with no gene match: 8. The CDR3 totals 15 residues. CDR1 and CDR2 from the germline V gene are KGHSH and LQKENI. In nucleotides, the CDR3 is TGTGCCAGCAGCCCCAGGGGGCTAATGAACACTGAAGCTTTCTTT. Translating it yields CASSPRGLMNTEAFF. Variable domain in full (rest from reference TRBV18 and TRBJ1-1): NAGVMQNPRHLVRRRGQEARLRCSPMKGHSHVYWYRQLPEEGLKFMVYLQKENIIDESGMPKERFSAEFPKEGPSILRIQQVVRGDSAAYFCASSPRGLMNTEAFFGQGTRLTVV.

J is TRBJ2-5 and V is TRBV5-1; 11 nucleotides agree with TRBD2. The CDR3 covers 16 residues. V gave up 0 bases and J gave up 4 bases; unmatched junction bases: 5. Germline values: CDR1 SGHRS, CDR2 YFSETQ. CDR3 DNA: TGCGCCAGCAGCTTGGCCCTAGCGGGAGGAAGAGAGACCCAGTACTTC. As protein: CASSLALAGGRETQYF.

This clonotype was observed a handful of times. The chain carries TRBV7-2 and TRBJ2-5; a weak D match, TRBD2 (6 bases). The CDR3 runs to 14 residues. Trimming removed 4 bases from V and 5 bases from J, with 14 bases in between. The V gene's germline CDR1 is SGHTA and CDR2 FQGNSA. The CDR3 sequence is CASSWDLFGETQYF. The CDR3 DNA sequence: TGTGCCAGCAGCTGGGACTTATTCGGGGAGACCCAGTACTTC.

This clonotype was detected only once. V and J are TRBV29-1 and TRBJ2-1; D gene uncertain. Deletions cut 7 bases from V and 7 bases from J, with 14 bases between. The CDR3 contains 12 residues. CDR1 and CDR2 from the germline V gene are SQVTM and ANQGSEA. CDR3 DNA: TGCAGCGCGGATGTTGGGGTAAATGAGCAGTTCTTC. Its translation is CSADVGVNEQFF.

V usage is TRBV7-6 and J usage is TRBJ2-3; D not resolved. There are 14 residues in the CDR3. Deletions cut 1 base from V and 7 bases from J, with 12 bases between. CDR1 is SGHVS and CDR2 is FNYEAQ in the germline V gene. CDR3 in DNA: TGTGCCAGCAGCTTAGATCCCGGACGCAATACGCAGTATTTT. This translates into CASSLDPGRNTQYF. Looking up the rest from reference TRBV7-6 and TRBJ2-3 gives the full variable domain: GAGVSQSPRYKVTKRGQDVALRCDPISGHVSLYWYRQALGQGPEFLTYFNYEAQQDKSGLPNDRFSAERPEGSISTLTIQRTEQRDSAMYRCASSLDPGRNTQYFGPGTRLTVL.

The chain has TRBV12-3 or TRBV12-4 and TRBJ1-4; D gene uncertain. This CDR3 comprises 13 residues. The ends were cut back, 6 bases at V and 11 bases at J, with 16 bases in the middle. The chain's CDR3 is CASRPLGRDKLFF. The CDR3 nucleotides are TGTGCCAGCAGACCCCTGGGTAGGGATAAACTGTTTTTT.